These T cell receptor beta chains were read from a single sample in a study of blood T cells in healthy people across ages. TCRdb used MiXCR to reprocess the 5' RACE reads, holding one entry per CDR3 protein. The table lists more than 500,000 distinct CDR3 sequences, about a quarter of them singletons, with over 3.5% in the top ten. These data also formed part of another study, on T cells of mothers and their children.

The sample consisted of blood. These receptors came from a boy aged 2 to 10 in good health. The CDR3 runs from the conserved cysteine through the conserved F or W. A D gene is named only where the DNA matches it firmly. Clone size is given for some rows only: seen once, a few or many times, or a class if the clone is expanded.

clone size: -
D gene: -
V gene: TRBV5-1
J gene: TRBJ2-3
CDR3 protein: CASSLRESGTDTQYF
CDR3 DNA: TGCGCCAGCAGCTTGCGGGAGAGTGGCACAGATACGCAGTATTTT

clone size: -
D gene: TRBD2
V gene: TRBV7-9
J gene: TRBJ2-7
CDR3 protein: CASSRSGNVYEQYF
CDR3 DNA: TGTGCCAGCAGCCGTAGCGGGAACGTCTACGAGCAGTACTTC

clone size: many
D gene: TRBD2
V gene: TRBV7-2
J gene: TRBJ2-2
CDR3 protein: CASSLTSGSSGELFF
CDR3 DNA: TGTGCCAGCAGCCTGACTAGCGGGAGTTCCGGGGAGCTGTTTTTT

clone size: -
D gene: TRBD2
V gene: TRBV4-3
J gene: TRBJ2-1
CDR3 protein: CASSQGASGTYNEQFF
CDR3 DNA: TGCGCCAGCAGCCAGGGGGCTAGCGGGACCTACAATGAGCAGTTCTTC

clone size: -
D gene: -
V gene: TRBV6-5
J gene: TRBJ2-3
CDR3 protein: CASSRRDIRTDTQYF
CDR3 DNA: TGTGCCAGCAGTCGCAGGGACATCCGCACAGATACGCAGTATTTT

clone size: -
D gene: TRBD2
V gene: TRBV29-1
J gene: TRBJ2-1
CDR3 protein: CSLGTGGSRNEQFF
CDR3 DNA: TGCAGCCTTGGGACTGGCGGGAGTAGGAATGAGCAGTTCTTC

clone size: -
D gene: -
V gene: TRBV7-2
J gene: TRBJ1-1
CDR3 protein: CASSSHRGAHDTEAFF
CDR3 DNA: TGTGCCAGCAGCTCCCATAGGGGGGCTCATGACACTGAAGCTTTCTTT

clone size: -
D gene: -
V gene: TRBV5-1
J gene: TRBJ2-7
CDR3 protein: CASSYTRPRYEQYF
CDR3 DNA: TGCGCCAGCAGCTATACCCGACCCCGCTACGAGCAGTACTTC

clone size: once
D gene: -
V gene: TRBV5-1
J gene: TRBJ2-4
CDR3 protein: CASSLAVSGENIQYF
CDR3 DNA: TGCGCCAGCAGCTTGGCGGTATCCGGTGAGAACATTCAGTACTTC

clone size: few
D gene: TRBD2
V gene: TRBV6-2/TRBV6-3
J gene: TRBJ2-5
CDR3 protein: CASSSATSLETQYF
CDR3 DNA: TGTGCCAGCAGTTCGGCGACTAGCCTTGAGACCCAGTACTTC

clone size: many
D gene: -
V gene: TRBV5-5
J gene: TRBJ2-7
CDR3 protein: CASSLLGAYEQYF
CDR3 DNA: TGTGCCAGCAGCTTACTAGGGGCTTACGAGCAGTACTTC

clone size: few
D gene: -
V gene: TRBV2
J gene: TRBJ1-4
CDR3 protein: CASSRERTREKLFF
CDR3 DNA: TGTGCCAGCAGTCGTGAGCGTACTCGGGAAAAACTGTTTTTT

clone size: -
D gene: -
V gene: TRBV3-1
J gene: TRBJ1-5
CDR3 protein: CASSQGVQGRQPQHF
CDR3 DNA: TGTGCCAGCAGCCAAGGGGTCCAAGGACGTCAGCCCCAGCATTTT

clone size: -
D gene: -
V gene: TRBV24-1
J gene: TRBJ2-3
CDR3 protein: CATSDPSLADTQYF
CDR3 DNA: TGTGCCACCAGTGATCCCTCTCTAGCGGATACGCAGTATTTT

clone size: -
D gene: -
V gene: TRBV21-1
J gene: TRBJ1-2
CDR3 protein: CASSKKTRPGQGNYGYTF
CDR3 DNA: TGTGCCAGCAGCAAAAAGACACGGCCGGGACAGGGAAACTATGGCTACACCTTC

clone size: -
D gene: -
V gene: TRBV20-1
J gene: TRBJ2-6
CDR3 protein: CSARGTPSGANVLTF
CDR3 DNA: TGCAGTGCTAGAGGTACACCCTCTGGGGCCAACGTCCTGACTTTC

clone size: few
D gene: -
V gene: TRBV2
J gene: TRBJ2-5
CDR3 protein: CASSAHPQETQYF
CDR3 DNA: TGTGCCAGCAGTGCCCACCCTCAAGAGACCCAGTACTTC

clone size: once
D gene: -
V gene: TRBV25-1
J gene: TRBJ1-2
CDR3 protein: CASSAPSPRGGYGYTF
CDR3 DNA: TGTGCCAGCAGTGCGCCCTCCCCCAGGGGAGGGTATGGCTACACCTTC

clone size: few
D gene: -
V gene: TRBV6-2/TRBV6-3
J gene: TRBJ2-7
CDR3 protein: CASSYTGAHEQYF
CDR3 DNA: TGTGCCAGCAGTTATACGGGGGCCCACGAGCAGTACTTC

clone size: few
D gene: -
V gene: TRBV5-1
J gene: TRBJ2-5
CDR3 protein: CASSAAGKGETQYF
CDR3 DNA: TGCGCCAGCAGCGCGGCAGGGAAGGGGGAGACCCAGTACTTC

clone size: -
D gene: TRBD1
V gene: TRBV19
J gene: TRBJ2-7
CDR3 protein: CASSMGQLTYEQYF
CDR3 DNA: TGTGCCAGTAGTATGGGACAGTTGACCTACGAGCAGTACTTC

clone size: few
D gene: -
V gene: TRBV29-1
J gene: TRBJ2-7
CDR3 protein: CSVGDRLLDEQYF
CDR3 DNA: TGCAGCGTTGGCGACAGGCTCCTCGACGAGCAGTACTTC

clone size: few
D gene: -
V gene: TRBV24-1
J gene: TRBJ2-7
CDR3 protein: CATSDSSTGEQYF
CDR3 DNA: TGTGCCACCAGTGATTCGTCCACAGGGGAGCAGTACTTC

clone size: -
D gene: -
V gene: TRBV5-6
J gene: TRBJ2-1
CDR3 protein: CASSFANEQFF
CDR3 DNA: TGTGCCAGCAGCTTCGCCAATGAGCAGTTCTTC

clone size: many
D gene: TRBD2
V gene: TRBV10-3
J gene: TRBJ2-3
CDR3 protein: CAIRGSSGLANDTQYF
CDR3 DNA: TGTGCCATCAGGGGCTCCTCGGGACTAGCTAATGATACGCAGTATTTT

clone size: -
D gene: TRBD2
V gene: TRBV7-2
J gene: TRBJ2-5
CDR3 protein: CASSAGLAGGYQETQYF
CDR3 DNA: TGTGCCAGCAGCGCGGGACTAGCGGGGGGGTACCAAGAGACCCAGTACTTC

clone size: -
D gene: -
V gene: TRBV7-2
J gene: TRBJ1-2
CDR3 protein: CASSQGIGGMGYGYTF
CDR3 DNA: TGTGCCAGCAGCCAGGGGATAGGTGGAATGGGCTATGGCTACACCTTC